This TCR beta chain was obtained from a study of radiotherapy plus CTLA-4 blockade in lung cancer. Study information: Disease control was achieved by roughly 32% of patients, and objective responses by 18%.

Germline V CDR1 and CDR2: MNHEY, SMNVEV (reference sequence). The CDR3 spans 15 residues. V was pared by 5 bases and J by 5 bases, with 10 bases of the junction left unmatched. Using immunoSEQ multiplex PCR, the repertoire was profiled, and TCRdb retains in-frame clones only, with some absent. The sample shows over 60,000 clones, 87% of them seen only once. As regards this clone: Its antigen is undetermined.

Overall study results and limits: Reports identified early blood T cell clone dynamics, with interferon-beta, as the best response predictor. The study found tumor-derived TCR clones expanded in blood after radiotherapy plus ipilimumab.

With ipilimumab providing CTLA-4 blockade, focal radiation was administered to patients who had chemo-refractory metastatic non-small-cell lung cancer. V gene TRBV27 combines with J gene TRBJ2-3; 7 nucleotides line up with TRBD1. This receptor was obtained from a human donor with non-small cell lung cancer that progressed on radiotherapy plus ipilimumab. The sequences come from peripheral blood, collected from a patient treated with radiotherapy plus ipilimumab. Here the CDR3 reads CASSAWDSIRDTQYF. The CDR3 bases are TGTGCCAGCAGTGCCTGGGACAGTATACGAGATACGCAGTATTTT.